These 32 T cell receptor beta chains were all obtained from the same sample, sequenced in a study of early T cells in non-severe SARS-CoV-2 infection. Each CDR3 protein is one row after TCRdb ran MiXCR on the 5' RACE reads. The repertoire consists of about 63,000 distinct CDR3 sequences, with 10% to 15% occurring once and the leading ten covering 4% to 5%. What was sequenced was whole blood. These receptors all stem from an adult who was a healthcare worker with PCR-confirmed SARS-CoV-2 infection or an uninfected control (not recorded which).

The chain carries TRBV3-1 and TRBJ2-5; D unclear. CDR3 length: 13 amino acids. CDR1 and CDR2 from the germline V gene are LGHDT and YNNKEL (reference sequence). V lost 5 bases and J 5 bases, leaving 12 bases between the germline ends. The CDR3 spells CASSSLGSETQYF. For the CDR3, the DNA is TGTGCCAGCAGCTCCCTGGGGTCGGAGACCCAGTACTTC.

This clonotype was seen repeatedly, ten times or more. The rearrangement joins TRBV29-1 to TRBJ2-7; tentatively, D is TRBD2 (5 bases). The germline V gene has CDR1 SQVTM and CDR2 ANQGSEA. This CDR3 is 12 amino acids long. Deletions cut 0 bases from V and 7 bases from J, with 10 bases between. This chain's CDR3 is CSVEDGSGEQYF. The CDR3 DNA reads as TGCAGCGTTGAAGACGGATCGGGGGAGCAGTACTTC.

This chain links TRBV7-2 with TRBJ1-5; TRBD1 matches 9 bases. The germline gives CDR1 SGHTA, CDR2 FQGNSA. CDR3 size: 16 residues. J gave up 0 bases and V 7 bases, and 7 bases lay outside the gene matches. This CDR3 reads CASTATGGYSNQPQHF. The CDR3, as DNA: TGTGCCAGCACCGCGACAGGGGGATATAGCAATCAGCCCCAGCATTTT.

This clonotype was seen many times. The chain uses TRBV6-5 and TRBJ1-2, with D maybe TRBD1 (5 bases). Between the trimmed V and J ends, which lost 7 bases and 2 bases, there was a span of 11 bases. Germline-derived CDR1 and CDR2 are MNHEY and SVGAGI. The CDR3 extends over 13 amino acids. This CDR3 reads CASKGRENYGYTF. CDR3 in DNA: TGTGCCAGCAAAGGCAGGGAAAACTATGGCTACACCTTC.

The chain carries TRBV5-1 and TRBJ2-3, with TRBD1 as a possible D gene (6 bases). Germline assignment: CDR1 SGHRS and CDR2 YFSETQ. This CDR3 has 14 amino acids. V dropped 4 bases and J dropped 0 bases, with 9 bases sitting between them. DNA for the CDR3: TGCGCCAGCAGCACGGGACAAAGCACAGATACGCAGTATTTT. Translating it yields CASSTGQSTDTQYF.

This clonotype occurred a few times. The rearrangement links TRBV5-1 to TRBJ1-2; weak D call: TRBD1 (6 bases). This CDR3 is built from 13 residues. Germline CDR1 SGHRS, CDR2 YFSETQ. The V end was cut by 4 bases, the J end by 4 bases, with 11 bases between. The CDR3 DNA sequence: TGCGCCAGCAGCGTCGGGACATCCTATGGCTACACCTTC. It yields the protein CASSVGTSYGYTF.

The chain links TRBV12-3 or TRBV12-4 to TRBJ1-1; D is perhaps TRBD1 (6 bases). V lost 2 bases, J lost 5 bases, and 15 bases lay in between. The CDR3 sequence is 15 residues long. The CDR3 reads CASSLWGARETEAFF. DNA for the CDR3: TGTGCCAGCAGTTTATGGGGGGCCAGGGAAACTGAAGCTTTCTTT.

The V call is TRBV6-2 or TRBV6-3, the J call TRBJ2-1; D not certain. Germline CDR1 is MNHEY and CDR2 is SVGEGT. CDR3 length: 12 residues. The V end lost 2 bases, the J end lost 6 bases, and 5 bases lay between the germline ends. This CDR3 is CASSYPPNEQFF. In nucleotides, the CDR3 is TGTGCCAGCAGTTACCCCCCCAATGAGCAGTTCTTC.

This clonotype showed up just a few times. The genes are TRBV20-1 and TRBJ2-1; 9 bases match TRBD1. The CDR3 has 15 amino acids. Germline CDR1 is DFQATT and CDR2 is SNEGSKA (reference sequence). V shed 6 bases, J shed 0 bases, and the junction held 6 bases outside the gene matches. The CDR3 loop reads CSATRTGVSYNEQFF. The CDR3 bases are TGCAGTGCAACCCGGACAGGGGTCTCCTACAATGAGCAGTTCTTC.

The chain joins TRBV2 to TRBJ1-5; D not resolved. Deletions cut 3 bases from V and 3 bases from J, with 12 bases between. Germline assignment: CDR1 SNHLY and CDR2 FYNNEI. This CDR3 is built from 15 residues. The CDR3 DNA is TGTGCCAGCAGTGAGCGGTGGGATTTCAATCAGCCCCAGCATTTT. Its translation is CASSERWDFNQPQHF.

The chain uses TRBV29-1 and TRBJ1-1; D call uncertain. V lost 0 bases and J 4 bases, leaving 15 bases between the germline ends. Germline values: CDR1 SQVTM, CDR2 ANQGSEA. The CDR3 is 15 amino acids. The CDR3 loop is CSVEDQQAQSTEAFF. Written as DNA, the CDR3 is TGCAGCGTTGAAGATCAGCAGGCCCAGAGCACTGAAGCTTTCTTT.

This clonotype was detected only a few times. The chain combines TRBV4-1 with TRBJ1-2; 9 bases are shared with TRBD1. The CDR3 extends over 16 amino acids. J lost 4 bases, V lost 5 bases, and 11 bases had no gene match. Germline V gene data show CDR1 as MGHRA and CDR2 as YSYEKL. The CDR3 region has the DNA TGCGCCAGCAGCAACCCCGACAGGGGGTCCGGCTATGGCTACACCTTC. This sequence encodes CASSNPDRGSGYGYTF.

The sample holds many counts of this clonotype. V and J are TRBV4-3 and TRBJ2-7; 15 nucleotides match TRBD2. This CDR3 is 17 amino acids long. Germline CDR1 LGHNA, CDR2 YSLEER. J lost 3 bases, V lost 0 bases, and 3 bases had no gene match. The CDR3 reads CASSQDRTSGGDYEQYF. In DNA, the CDR3 is TGCGCCAGCAGCCAAGATCGGACTAGCGGGGGGGACTACGAGCAGTACTTC.

This clonotype was recorded at least ten times. The chain employs TRBV6-5 and TRBJ1-1; D gene uncertain. The germline V gene has CDR1 MNHEY and CDR2 SVGAGI. The CDR3 covers 14 residues. Deletions cut 2 bases from V and 6 bases from J, with 13 bases between. CDR3 nucleotides: TGTGCCAGCAGTTACGCCCTAACAAGGGCTGAAGCTTTCTTT. It specifies CASSYALTRAEAFF.

This clonotype qualifies as medium-sized. This chain joins TRBV6-4 and TRBJ2-2, with D perhaps TRBD1 (6 bases). This CDR3 contains 14 residues. CDR1 MRHNA and CDR2 SNTAGT come from the germline V gene. V lost 6 bases, J lost 0 bases, and 8 bases lay in between. The CDR3: CASSRGSNTGELFF. CDR3 bases: TGTGCCAGCAGCAGGGGTTCGAACACCGGGGAGCTGTTTTTT.

This clonotype was counted a single time. The chain joins TRBV14 to TRBJ2-1; the match to TRBD1 covers 8 bases. The V and J ends lost 4 bases and 8 bases, in that order; junction bases with no gene match: 13. Germline CDR1 is SGHDN and CDR2 is FVKESK. This CDR3 comprises 16 residues. The CDR3 DNA follows: TGTGCCAGCAGCCTGGGGTTGGACAGGGCGAAGTATGAGCAGTTCTTC. Translated, it gives CASSLGLDRAKYEQFF.

Concerning this clonotype itself: The junction differs from germline at one of its ends, possibly a read error. The chain links TRBV7-2 to TRBJ1-1; D unresolved. The germline V gene has CDR1 SGHTA and CDR2 FQGNSA. The CDR3 is 13 residues long. In DNA, the CDR3 is TGTGCCAGCAGCTTAGCGTTGGGCACTGAAGCCTTCTTT. Translating gives CASSLALGTEAFF. Drawing the rest from reference TRBV7-2 and TRBJ1-1, the complete variable domain is GAGVSQSPSNKVTEKGKDVELRCDPISGHTALYWYRQSLGQGLEFLIYFQGNSAPDKSGLPSDRFSAERTGGSVSTLTIQRTQQEDSAVYLCASSLALGTEAFFGQGTRLTVV.

This clonotype was seen a handful of times. The chain recombines TRBV7-8 with TRBJ2-5; D is perhaps TRBD2 (6 bases). V gave up 6 bases and J gave up 8 bases, with 22 bases separating them. Germline V lookup: CDR1 SGHVS, CDR2 FQNEAQ. The CDR3 contains 15 residues. The DNA for the CDR3 is TGTGCCAGCAGGTTCAGGGCCCCCCGGGAGTATACCCAGTACTTC. It specifies CASRFRAPREYTQYF.

This clonotype was detected a few times. The chain uses TRBV6-6 and TRBJ2-5, with D possibly matching TRBD2 (6 bases). This CDR3 comprises 19 residues. Trimming shortened V by 2 bases and J by 5 bases, and 27 bases separated the two germline ends. CDR1 MNHNY and CDR2 SVGAGI come from the germline V gene (reference sequence). For the CDR3, the DNA is TGTGCCAGCAGTTACGTCACCCTTAGACTAGTTCGCCCCCAGGAGACCCAGTACTTC. This encodes CASSYVTLRLVRPQETQYF.

This clonotype was counted only a few times. The gene calls are TRBV6-5 and TRBJ2-7; TRBD1 matches 10 bases. This CDR3 has 14 residues. Trimming removed 6 bases from V and 5 bases from J; junction bases left unmatched: 7. Germline V gene data show CDR1 as MNHEY and CDR2 as SVGAGI. CDR3: CASSQTGGRDEQYF. The CDR3, as DNA: TGTGCCAGCAGCCAGACAGGGGGCAGGGACGAGCAGTACTTC.

The V and J genes are TRBV19 and TRBJ2-7; D unresolved. The length of the CDR3 is 12 residues. CDR1 LNHDA and CDR2 SQIVND come from the germline V gene (reference sequence). V shed 3 bases and J shed 3 bases, with 6 bases lying between them. The CDR3, as DNA: TGTGCCAGTAGTATCTTAGGCTACGAGCAGTACTTC. Its protein is CASSILGYEQYF.

This clonotype showed up many times. The gene calls are TRBV6-5 and TRBJ2-1; 9 nucleotides line up with TRBD1. V shed 6 bases, J shed 6 bases, and the junction held 9 bases outside the gene matches. The CDR3 length is 15 residues. Per the germline V gene, CDR1 is MNHEY and CDR2 is SVGAGI. CDR3 nucleotides: TGTGCCAGCAGCCAGGTCCCGGGACAGGGCAATGAGCAGTTCTTC. As protein: CASSQVPGQGNEQFF.

This clonotype was picked up many times. The chain joins TRBV7-9 to TRBJ1-5; D is unresolved. The germline V gene has CDR1 SEHNR and CDR2 FQNEAQ (reference sequence). The CDR3 length is 13 residues. V was pared by 3 bases and J by 1 base, with 4 bases between. The CDR3 sequence: CASSFGSNQPQHF. Here the CDR3 DNA reads TGTGCCAGCAGCTTTGGAAGCAATCAGCCCCAGCATTTT.

There are many counts of this clonotype. The genes are TRBV2 and TRBJ1-5, with TRBD1 matching over 10 bases. Germline CDR1 reads SNHLY; CDR2 reads FYNNEI. V lost 3 bases, J lost 2 bases, and 7 bases stayed unmatched. This CDR3 region has 17 residues. The CDR3: CASSELGTGVRNQPQHF. CDR3 coding DNA: TGTGCCAGCAGTGAGTTGGGGACAGGGGTTCGCAATCAGCCCCAGCATTTT.

This clonotype was detected ten times or more. The rearrangement uses TRBV5-1 and TRBJ2-6; D uncertain. Germline V lookup: CDR1 SGHRS, CDR2 YFSETQ. The CDR3 length is 15 residues. V was trimmed by 0 bases and J by 3 bases, leaving 7 bases between them. CDR3 sequence: CASSLVYLGANVLTF. CDR3 in DNA: TGCGCCAGCAGCTTGGTGTATCTTGGGGCCAACGTCCTGACTTTC.

This clonotype came up many times. CDR3 region: CASSYGQGFFLNQPQHF. Here the CDR3 DNA reads TGTGCCAGCAGTTACGGGCAGGGGTTCTTTTTGAATCAGCCCCAGCATTTT. This rearrangement joins TRBV6-6 to TRBJ1-5, with D perhaps matching TRBD1 (6 bases). CDR3 length equals 17 residues. Germline V gene sequence: CDR1 MNHNY, CDR2 SVGAGI (reference sequence). V gave up 2 bases and J gave up 4 bases, with 18 bases separating them.

This clonotype has more than one count but fewer than ten. The gene calls are TRBV5-1 and TRBJ1-4; D remains unclear. The length of the CDR3 is 14 residues. Germline-derived CDR1 and CDR2 are SGHRS and YFSETQ. V was clipped by 3 bases and J by 2 bases, with 8 bases between them. In DNA form, the CDR3 reads TGCGCCAGCAGCTCGAGATCTACTAATGAAAAACTGTTTTTT. As protein: CASSSRSTNEKLFF.

This clonotype was observed once. This may stem from a read error, because a much larger clone lies one nucleotide away. This sequence joins TRBV7-3 and TRBJ2-7, with D uncertain. Trimming stripped 7 bases from V and 7 bases from J, with 17 bases between. The CDR3 is 13 amino acids. Germline CDR1 reads SGHTA; CDR2 reads FQGTGA. This CDR3 is CASILTPMGEQYF. CDR3 DNA sequence: TGTGCCAGCATCTTGACACCGATGGGTGAGCAGTACTTC.

This clonotype was seen repeatedly, ten times or more. The chain couples TRBV6-5 to TRBJ2-5; 9 nucleotides agree with TRBD2. The CDR3 spans 16 residues. Germline CDR1 reads MNHEY; CDR2 reads SVGAGI. V lost 0 bases and J lost 5; bases outside the gene matches: 7. The CDR3 reads CASSYSTSGGSETQYF. CDR3 DNA: TGTGCCAGCAGTTACTCGACAAGCGGGGGGTCGGAGACCCAGTACTTC.

The chain links TRBV20-1 to TRBJ2-3, with 11 bases aligning to TRBD1. Trimming removed 6 bases from V and 3 bases from J; junction bases left unmatched: 11. The CDR3 covers 16 residues. Germline assignment: CDR1 DFQATT and CDR2 SNEGSKA (reference sequence). CDR3 coding DNA: TGCAGTGCAAACCGCCGGACAGGGGGCAGTACAGATACGCAGTATTTT. Its protein product is CSANRRTGGSTDTQYF.

The chain carries TRBV3-1 and TRBJ1-3; D is unresolved. Germline V gives CDR1 LGHDT, CDR2 YNNKEL (reference sequence). V dropped 7 bases and J dropped 0 bases, with 1 base sitting between them. This CDR3 has 11 amino acids. The CDR3 region has the DNA TGTGCCAGCACCTCTGGAAACACCATATATTTT. Translated: CASTSGNTIYF.

In this sample, this clonotype turned up a few times. The chain joins TRBV9 to TRBJ1-2; 10 bases line up with TRBD1. Germline-derived CDR1 and CDR2 are SGDLS and YYNGEE. Trimming cost V 4 bases and J 6 bases; bases outside gene matches: 3. The CDR3 extends over 13 amino acids. CDR3 region: CASSRTGGNGYTF. The CDR3 nucleotides read TGTGCCAGCAGCCGGACAGGGGGAAATGGCTACACCTTC.